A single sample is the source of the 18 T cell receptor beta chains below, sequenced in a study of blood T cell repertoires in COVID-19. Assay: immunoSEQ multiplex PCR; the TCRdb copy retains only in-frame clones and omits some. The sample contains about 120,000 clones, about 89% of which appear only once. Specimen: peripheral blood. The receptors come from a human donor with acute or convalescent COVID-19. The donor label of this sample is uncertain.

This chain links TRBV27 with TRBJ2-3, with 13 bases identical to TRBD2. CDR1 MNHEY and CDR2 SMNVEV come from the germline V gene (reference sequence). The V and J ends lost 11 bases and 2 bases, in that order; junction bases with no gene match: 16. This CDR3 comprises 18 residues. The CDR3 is CAGKGLAGAPSYTDTQYF. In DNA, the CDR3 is TGTGCCGGGAAAGGACTAGCGGGAGCCCCCTCCTACACAGATACGCAGTATTTT.

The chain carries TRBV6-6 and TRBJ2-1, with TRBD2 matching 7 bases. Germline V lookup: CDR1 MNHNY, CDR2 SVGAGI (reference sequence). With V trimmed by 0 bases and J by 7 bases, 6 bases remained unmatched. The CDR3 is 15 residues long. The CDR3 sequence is CASSYSGGGPNEQFF. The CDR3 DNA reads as TGTGCCAGCAGTTACTCTGGGGGAGGGCCTAATGAGCAGTTCTTC.

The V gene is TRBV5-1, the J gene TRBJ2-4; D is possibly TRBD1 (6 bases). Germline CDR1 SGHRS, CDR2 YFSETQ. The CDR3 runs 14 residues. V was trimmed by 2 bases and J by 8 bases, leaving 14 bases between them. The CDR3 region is CASSFGGSGDIQYF. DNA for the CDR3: TGCGCCAGCAGCTTTGGGGGTTCAGGGGACATTCAGTACTTC.

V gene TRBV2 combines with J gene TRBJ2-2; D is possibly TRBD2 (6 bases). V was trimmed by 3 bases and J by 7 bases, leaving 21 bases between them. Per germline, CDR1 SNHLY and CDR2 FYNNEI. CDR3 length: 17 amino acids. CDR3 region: CASSEWSSGTSGGELFF. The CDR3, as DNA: TGTGCCAGCAGTGAGTGGAGTAGCGGAACCTCGGGCGGGGAGCTGTTTTTT.

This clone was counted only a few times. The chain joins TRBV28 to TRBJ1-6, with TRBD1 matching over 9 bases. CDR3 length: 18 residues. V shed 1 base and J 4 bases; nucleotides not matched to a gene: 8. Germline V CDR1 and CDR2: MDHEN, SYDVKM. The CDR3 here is CASSLLVGQGTYNSPLHF. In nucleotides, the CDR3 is TGTGCCAGCAGTTTATTAGTGGGACAGGGTACTTATAATTCACCCCTCCACTTT.

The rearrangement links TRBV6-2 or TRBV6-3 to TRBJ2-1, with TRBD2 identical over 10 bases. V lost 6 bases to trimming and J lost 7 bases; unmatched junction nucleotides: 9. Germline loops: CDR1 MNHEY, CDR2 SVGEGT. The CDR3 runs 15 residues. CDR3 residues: CASSRGLADVNEQFF. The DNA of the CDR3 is TGTGCCAGCAGCCGCGGACTAGCGGACGTAAATGAGCAGTTCTTC.

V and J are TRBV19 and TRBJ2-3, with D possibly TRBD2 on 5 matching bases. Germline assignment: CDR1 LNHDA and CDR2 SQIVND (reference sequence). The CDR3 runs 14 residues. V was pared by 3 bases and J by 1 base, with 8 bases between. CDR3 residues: CASSIGLRTDTQYF. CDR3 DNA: TGTGCCAGTAGTATCGGACTGCGCACAGATACGCAGTATTTT. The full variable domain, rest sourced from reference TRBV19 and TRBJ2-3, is DGGITQSPKYLFRKEGQNVTLSCEQNLNHDAMYWYRQDPGQGLRLIYYSQIVNDFQKGDIAEGYSVSREKKESFPLTVTSAQKNPTAFYLCASSIGLRTDTQYFGPGTRLTVL.

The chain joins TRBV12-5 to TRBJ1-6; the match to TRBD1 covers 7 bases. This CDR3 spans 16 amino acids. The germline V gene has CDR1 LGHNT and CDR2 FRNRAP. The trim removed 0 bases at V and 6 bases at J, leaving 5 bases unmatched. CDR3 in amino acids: CASGLVLDRANSPLHF. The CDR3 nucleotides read TGTGCTAGTGGTTTGGTGCTAGACAGGGCTAATTCACCCCTCCACTTT.

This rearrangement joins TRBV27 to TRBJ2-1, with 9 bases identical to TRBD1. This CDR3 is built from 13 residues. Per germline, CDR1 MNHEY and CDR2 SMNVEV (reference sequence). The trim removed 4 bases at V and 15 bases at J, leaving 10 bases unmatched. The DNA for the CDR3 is TGTGCCAGCAGTTCGAGCCCGGGACAGGGTGTGTTCTTC. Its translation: CASSSSPGQGVFF.

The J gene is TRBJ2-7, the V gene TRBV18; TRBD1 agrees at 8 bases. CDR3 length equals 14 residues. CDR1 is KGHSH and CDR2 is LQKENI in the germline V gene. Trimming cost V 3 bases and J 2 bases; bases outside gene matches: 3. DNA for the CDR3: TGTGCCAGCTCACCGGGGGACAGGACCTACGAGCAGTACTTC. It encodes CASSPGDRTYEQYF.

The DNA for the CDR3 is TGCGCCAGCAGCCAAGATTGGCTATCCCTAGACACCGGGGAGCTGTTTTTT. It translates to CASSQDWLSLDTGELFF. V gene TRBV4-3 combines with J gene TRBJ2-2; no clear D. There are 17 residues in the CDR3. V lost 0 bases and J 3 bases, leaving 14 bases between the germline ends. CDR1 is LGHNA and CDR2 is YSLEER in the germline V gene.

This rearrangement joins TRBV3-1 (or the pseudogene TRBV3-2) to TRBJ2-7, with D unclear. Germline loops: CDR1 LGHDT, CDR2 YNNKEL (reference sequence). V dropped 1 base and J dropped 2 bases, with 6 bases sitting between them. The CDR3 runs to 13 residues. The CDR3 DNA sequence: TGTGCCAGCAGCCAAGTCGGAGCCTACGAGCAGTACTTC. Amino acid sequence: CASSQVGAYEQYF.

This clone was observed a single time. CDR3 loop: CASSLGASGLTGELFF. The CDR3 coding sequence is TGTGCCAGCAGCTTAGGTGCTAGCGGGCTCACCGGGGAGCTGTTTTTT. The chain is built from TRBV11-2 and TRBJ2-2, with 8 bases identical to TRBD2. Germline V CDR1 and CDR2: SGHAT, FQNNGV. The CDR3 is made up of 16 amino acids. The V segment lost 1 base and the J segment 4 bases; nucleotides outside the gene matches: 5.

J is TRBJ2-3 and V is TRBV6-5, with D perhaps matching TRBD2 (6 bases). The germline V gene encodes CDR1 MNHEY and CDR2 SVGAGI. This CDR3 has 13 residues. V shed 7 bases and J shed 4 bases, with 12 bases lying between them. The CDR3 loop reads CASTRDFSDTQYF. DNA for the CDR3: TGTGCCAGCACAAGGGACTTTTCAGATACGCAGTATTTT.

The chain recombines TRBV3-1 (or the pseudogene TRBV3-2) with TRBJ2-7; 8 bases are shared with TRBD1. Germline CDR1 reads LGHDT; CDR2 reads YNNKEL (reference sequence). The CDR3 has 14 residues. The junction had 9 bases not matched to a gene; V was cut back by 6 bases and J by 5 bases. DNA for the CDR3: TGTGCCAGCAGGGGGACAGGCTCCAAGAACGAGCAGTACTTC. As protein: CASRGTGSKNEQYF.

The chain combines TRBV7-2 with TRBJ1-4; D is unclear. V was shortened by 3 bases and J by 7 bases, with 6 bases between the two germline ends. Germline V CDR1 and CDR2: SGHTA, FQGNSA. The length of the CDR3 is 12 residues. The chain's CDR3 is CASSFPSEKLFF. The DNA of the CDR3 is TGTGCCAGCAGCTTCCCCAGTGAAAAACTGTTTTTT.

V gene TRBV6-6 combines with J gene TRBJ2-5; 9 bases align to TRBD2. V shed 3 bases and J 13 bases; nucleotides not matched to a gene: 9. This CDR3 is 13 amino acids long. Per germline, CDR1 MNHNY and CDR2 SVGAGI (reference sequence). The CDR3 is CASSYTSGPLGYF. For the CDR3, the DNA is TGTGCCAGCAGTTATACTAGCGGGCCGTTAGGGTACTTC.

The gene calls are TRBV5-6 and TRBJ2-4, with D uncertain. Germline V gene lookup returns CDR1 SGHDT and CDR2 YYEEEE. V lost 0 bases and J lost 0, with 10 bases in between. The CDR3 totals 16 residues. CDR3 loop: CASSLVGQRAKNIQYF. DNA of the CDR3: TGTGCCAGCAGCTTGGTGGGCCAACGAGCCAAAAACATTCAGTACTTC.